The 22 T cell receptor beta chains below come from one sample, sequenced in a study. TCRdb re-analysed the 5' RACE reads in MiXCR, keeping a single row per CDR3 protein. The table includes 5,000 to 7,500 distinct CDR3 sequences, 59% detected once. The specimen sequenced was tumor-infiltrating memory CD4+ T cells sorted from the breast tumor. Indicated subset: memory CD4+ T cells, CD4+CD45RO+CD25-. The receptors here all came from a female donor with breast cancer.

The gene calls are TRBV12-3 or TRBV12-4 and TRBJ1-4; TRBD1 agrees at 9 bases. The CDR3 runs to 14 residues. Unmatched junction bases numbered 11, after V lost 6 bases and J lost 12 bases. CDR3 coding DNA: TGTGCCAGCAGACAGGGGGCGCGAAAAGAAGAACTGTTTTTT. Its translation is CASRQGARKEELFF.

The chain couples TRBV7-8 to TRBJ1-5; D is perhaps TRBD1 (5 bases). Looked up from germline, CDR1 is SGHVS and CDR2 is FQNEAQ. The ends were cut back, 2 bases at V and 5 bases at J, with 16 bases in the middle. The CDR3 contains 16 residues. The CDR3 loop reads CASSLSGLLLDQPQHF. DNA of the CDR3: TGTGCCAGCAGCTTATCGGGGCTTCTGCTGGATCAGCCCCAGCATTTT. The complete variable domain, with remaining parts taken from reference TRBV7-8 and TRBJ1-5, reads GAGVSQSPRYKVAKRGQDVALRCDPISGHVSLFWYQQALGQGPEFLTYFQNEAQLDKSGLPSDRFFAERPEGSVSTLKIQRTQQEDSAVYLCASSLSGLLLDQPQHFGDGTRLSIL.

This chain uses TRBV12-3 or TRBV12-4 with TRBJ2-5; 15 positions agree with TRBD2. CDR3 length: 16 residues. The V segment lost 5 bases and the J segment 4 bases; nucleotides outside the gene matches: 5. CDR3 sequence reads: CASSLGLAGGRETQYF. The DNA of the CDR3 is TGTGCCAGCAGTCTTGGACTAGCGGGGGGGCGAGAGACCCAGTACTTC.

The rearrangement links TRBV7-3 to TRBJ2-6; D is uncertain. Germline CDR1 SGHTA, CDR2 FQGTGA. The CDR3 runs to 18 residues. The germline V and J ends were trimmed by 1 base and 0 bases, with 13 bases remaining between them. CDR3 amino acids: CASSLNPTESSGANVLTF. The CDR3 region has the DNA TGTGCCAGCAGCTTAAATCCCACCGAGAGCTCTGGGGCCAACGTCCTGACTTTC.

CDR3 DNA: TGTGCCAGCAGCTTTTTAGCTCAAGAGACCCAGTACTTC. This gives the protein CASSFLAQETQYF. This chain links TRBV7-9 with TRBJ2-5; D call uncertain. V was clipped by 3 bases and J by 2 bases, with 7 bases between them. The germline V gene encodes CDR1 SEHNR and CDR2 FQNEAQ (reference sequence). The CDR3 contains 13 residues. Full variable domain (outside the CDR3, taken from reference TRBV7-9 and TRBJ2-5): DTGVSQNPRHKITKRGQNVTFRCDPISEHNRLYWYRQTLGQGPEFLTYFQNEAQLEKSRLLSDRFSAERPKGSFSTLEIQRTEQGDSAMYLCASSFLAQETQYFGPGTRLLVL.

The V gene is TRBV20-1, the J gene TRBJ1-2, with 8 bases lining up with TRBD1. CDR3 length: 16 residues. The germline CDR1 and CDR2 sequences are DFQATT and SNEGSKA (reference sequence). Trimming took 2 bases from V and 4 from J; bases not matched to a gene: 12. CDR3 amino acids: CSARPDQAGTGYGYTF. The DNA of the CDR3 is TGCAGTGCTAGACCCGATCAAGCCGGGACAGGCTATGGCTACACCTTC.

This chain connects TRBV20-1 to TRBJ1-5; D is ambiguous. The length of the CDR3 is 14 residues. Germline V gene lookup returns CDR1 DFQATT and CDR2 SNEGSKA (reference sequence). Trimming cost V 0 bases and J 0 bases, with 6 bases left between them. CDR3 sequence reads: CSARDGDSNQPQHF. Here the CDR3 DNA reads TGCAGTGCTAGAGACGGAGATAGCAATCAGCCCCAGCATTTT.

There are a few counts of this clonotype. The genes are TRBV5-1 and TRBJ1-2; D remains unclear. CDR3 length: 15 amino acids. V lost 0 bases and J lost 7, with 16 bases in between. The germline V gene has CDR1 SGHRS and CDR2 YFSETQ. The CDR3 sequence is CASSLAMTPRIGYTF. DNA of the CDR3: TGCGCCAGCAGCTTGGCAATGACCCCCCGAATTGGCTACACCTTC.

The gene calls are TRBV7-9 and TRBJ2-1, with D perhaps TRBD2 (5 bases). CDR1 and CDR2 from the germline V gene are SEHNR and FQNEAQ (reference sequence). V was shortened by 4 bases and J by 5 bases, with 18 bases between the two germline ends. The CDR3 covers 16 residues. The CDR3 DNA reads TGTGCCAGCAGCTCCACTTTTGGGAGTTCTGACAATGAGCAGTTCTTC. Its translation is CASSSTFGSSDNEQFF.

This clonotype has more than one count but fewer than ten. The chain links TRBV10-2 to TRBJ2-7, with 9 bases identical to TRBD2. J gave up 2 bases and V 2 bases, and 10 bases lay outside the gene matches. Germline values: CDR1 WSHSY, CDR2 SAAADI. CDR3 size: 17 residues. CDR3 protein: CASSEGLGAGGTYEQYF. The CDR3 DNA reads TGCGCCAGCAGTGAGGGGCTGGGTGCGGGAGGGACCTACGAGCAGTACTTC.

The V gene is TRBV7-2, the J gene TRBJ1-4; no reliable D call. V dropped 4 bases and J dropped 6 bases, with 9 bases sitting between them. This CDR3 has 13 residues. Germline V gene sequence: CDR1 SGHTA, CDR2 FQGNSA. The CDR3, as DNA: TGTGCCAGCAGCTCGCAGCCGGATGAAAAACTGTTTTTT. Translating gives CASSSQPDEKLFF. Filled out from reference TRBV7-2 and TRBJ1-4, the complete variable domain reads GAGVSQSPSNKVTEKGKDVELRCDPISGHTALYWYRQSLGQGLEFLIYFQGNSAPDKSGLPSDRFSAERTGGSVSTLTIQRTQQEDSAVYLCASSSQPDEKLFFGSGTQLSVL.

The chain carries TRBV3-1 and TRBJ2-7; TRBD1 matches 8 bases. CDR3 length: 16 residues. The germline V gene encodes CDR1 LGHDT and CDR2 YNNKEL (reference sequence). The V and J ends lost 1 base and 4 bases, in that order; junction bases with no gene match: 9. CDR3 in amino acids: CASSQAPDRVRYEQYF. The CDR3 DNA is TGTGCCAGCAGCCAAGCTCCGGACAGGGTGAGATACGAGCAGTACTTC.

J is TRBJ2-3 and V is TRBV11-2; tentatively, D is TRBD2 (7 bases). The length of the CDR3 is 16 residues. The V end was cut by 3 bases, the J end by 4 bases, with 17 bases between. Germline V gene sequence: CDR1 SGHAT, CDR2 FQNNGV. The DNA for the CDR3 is TGTGCCAGCAGCTTGTACGGGGGGCGGGTCCCAGATACGCAGTATTTT. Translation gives CASSLYGGRVPDTQYF.

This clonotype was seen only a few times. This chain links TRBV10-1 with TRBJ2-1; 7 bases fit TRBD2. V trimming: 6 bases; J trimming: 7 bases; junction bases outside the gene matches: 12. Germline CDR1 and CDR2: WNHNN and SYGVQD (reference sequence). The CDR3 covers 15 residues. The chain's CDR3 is CASSPRLARGNEQFF. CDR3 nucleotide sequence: TGCGCCAGCAGCCCCCGTCTAGCGCGGGGGAATGAGCAGTTCTTC.

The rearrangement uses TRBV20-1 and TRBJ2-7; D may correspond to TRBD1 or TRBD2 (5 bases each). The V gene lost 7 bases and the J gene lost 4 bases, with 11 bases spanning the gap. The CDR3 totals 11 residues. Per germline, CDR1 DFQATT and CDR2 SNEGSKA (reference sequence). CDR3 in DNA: TGCAGTGGTAGGGGAGCGTACGAGCAGTACTTC. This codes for CSGRGAYEQYF.

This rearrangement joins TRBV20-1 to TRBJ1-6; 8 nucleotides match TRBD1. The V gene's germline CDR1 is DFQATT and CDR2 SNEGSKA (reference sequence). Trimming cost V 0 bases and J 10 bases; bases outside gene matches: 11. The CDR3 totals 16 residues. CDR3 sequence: CSARDSQGASWSPLHF. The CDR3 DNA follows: TGCAGTGCTAGAGATAGCCAGGGGGCATCGTGGTCACCCCTCCACTTT.

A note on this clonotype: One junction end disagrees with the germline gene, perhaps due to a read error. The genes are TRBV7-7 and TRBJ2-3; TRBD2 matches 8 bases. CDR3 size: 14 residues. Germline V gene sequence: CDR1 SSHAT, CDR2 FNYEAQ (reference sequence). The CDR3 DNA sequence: TGTGCTAGCAGCCCGACTAGCGTGGCAGATACGCAGTATTTT. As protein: CASSPTSVADTQYF.

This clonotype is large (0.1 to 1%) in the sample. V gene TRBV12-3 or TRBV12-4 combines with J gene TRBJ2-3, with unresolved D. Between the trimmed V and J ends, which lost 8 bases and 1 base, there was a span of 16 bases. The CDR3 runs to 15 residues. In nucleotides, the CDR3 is TGTGCCAGCGACCTCGAGGTCTTCGGCACAGATACGCAGTATTTT. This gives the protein CASDLEVFGTDTQYF.

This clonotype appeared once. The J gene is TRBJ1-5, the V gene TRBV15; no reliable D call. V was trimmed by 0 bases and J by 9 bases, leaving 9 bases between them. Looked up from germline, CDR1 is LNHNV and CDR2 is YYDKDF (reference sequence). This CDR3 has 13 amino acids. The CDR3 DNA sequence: TGTGCCACCAGCAGAGAACCGGGGAGGCCCCAGCATTTT. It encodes CATSREPGRPQHF.

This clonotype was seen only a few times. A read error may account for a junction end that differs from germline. The CDR3 here is CASSQLAGAGKHNEQLF. The DNA for the CDR3 is TGCGCCAGCAGCCAACTAGCGGGGGCCGGTAAACACAATGAGCAGCTCTTC. The J gene is TRBJ2-1, the V gene TRBV4-1; 10 positions agree with TRBD2. The CDR3 loop spans 17 amino acids. Germline CDR1 reads MGHRA; CDR2 reads YSYEKL.

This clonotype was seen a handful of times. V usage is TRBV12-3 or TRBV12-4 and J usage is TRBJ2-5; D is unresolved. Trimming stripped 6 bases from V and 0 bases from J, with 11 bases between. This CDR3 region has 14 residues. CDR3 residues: CASSSSSYQETQYF. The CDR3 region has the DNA TGTGCCAGCAGCTCGTCCTCTTACCAAGAGACCCAGTACTTC.

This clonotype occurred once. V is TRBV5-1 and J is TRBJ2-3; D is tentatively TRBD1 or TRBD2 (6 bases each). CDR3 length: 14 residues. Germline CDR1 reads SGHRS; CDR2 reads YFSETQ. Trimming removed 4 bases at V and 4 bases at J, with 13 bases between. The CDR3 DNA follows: TGCGCCAGCAGCCTTGGACGGGGGCCAGATACGCAGTATTTT. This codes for CASSLGRGPDTQYF.